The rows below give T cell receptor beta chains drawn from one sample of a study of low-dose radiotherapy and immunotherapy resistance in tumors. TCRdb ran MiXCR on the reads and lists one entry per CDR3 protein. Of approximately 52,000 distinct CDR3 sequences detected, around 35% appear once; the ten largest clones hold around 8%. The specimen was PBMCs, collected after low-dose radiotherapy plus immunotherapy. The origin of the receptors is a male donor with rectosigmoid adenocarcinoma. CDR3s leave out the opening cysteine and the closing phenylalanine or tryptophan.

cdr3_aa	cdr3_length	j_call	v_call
ASSQSSTGSNEQF	13	TRBJ2-1	TRBV3-1
SVGGLAGGIQETQY	14	TRBJ2-5	TRBV29-1
ASSYSGGAGDEQY	13	TRBJ2-7	TRBV11-2
ASESSETDTQY	11	TRBJ2-3	TRBV6-2/TRBV6-3
ATLGQTYEQY	10	TRBJ2-7	TRBV5-1
ASSPENTGGENGYT	14	TRBJ1-2	TRBV7-2
ASSLRRLADTQY	12	TRBJ2-3	TRBV12-3/TRBV12-4
ASSIGSASGRVQF	13	TRBJ2-1	TRBV19
ASSATGQGGSGTDTQY	16	TRBJ2-3	TRBV28
ASSSFERGGIVEQF	14	TRBJ2-1	TRBV5-4
ASSFTYEQY	9	TRBJ2-7	TRBV5-5
ASSVPSGTVDRETQY	15	TRBJ2-5	TRBV25-1
ASGIDHNPRGGEQL	14	TRBJ2-1	TRBV19
ASSFSNGDSMGYT	13	TRBJ1-2	TRBV7-9
ASVGPGTDTQY	11	TRBJ2-3	TRBV7-2
ASKSAGDYEQY	11	TRBJ2-7	TRBV28
ASSLGLSGGRETQY	14	TRBJ2-5	TRBV7-2
ATAARTSGIGNEQF	14	TRBJ2-1	TRBV28
ASSFSAGQIANTGELF	16	TRBJ2-2	TRBV6-2/TRBV6-3
ASSSPESLGYGYT	13	TRBJ1-2	TRBV7-9
ASSYPPGLGAYNEQF	15	TRBJ2-1	TRBV6-2/TRBV6-3
ASSLNGRVTDTQY	13	TRBJ2-3	TRBV7-9
ATSDGTTSGLYEQY	14	TRBJ2-7	TRBV24-1
ASSLGGTAGGYT	12	TRBJ1-2	TRBV7-9
ASRPRVFKPESMV	13	TRBJ2-1	TRBV13
ASITGLALQETQY	13	TRBJ2-5	TRBV6-2/TRBV6-3
ASREGPLYGYT	11	TRBJ1-2	TRBV12-3/TRBV12-4
ASSVQGVTGELF	12	TRBJ2-2	TRBV11-2
ASSLSRLAGNTGELF	15	TRBJ2-2	TRBV28
ASSRDRVNNEQFFGPGNTEAF	21	TRBJ1-1	TRBV5-1
ASSLGQGSRDTQY	13	TRBJ2-3	TRBV11-3
ASSLWTSGSQETQY	14	TRBJ2-5	TRBV28
ASSEWTGSDQPQH	13	TRBJ1-5	TRBV5-1
PSRLAGDYNEQF	12	TRBJ2-1	TRBV28
ASERDIYTDTQY	12	TRBJ2-3	TRBV2
ASSQEGPQETQY	12	TRBJ2-5	TRBV3-1
ASSQDLSYEQY	11	TRBJ2-7	TRBV4-3
ASSAQTGSNQPQH	13	TRBJ1-5	TRBV9
ASSHWDRRSGANVLT	15	TRBJ2-6	TRBV7-9
ASSPSRTGSYNEQF	14	TRBJ2-1	TRBV18
SVGTVSYEQY	10	TRBJ2-7	TRBV29-1
SVFGQGAVEAF	11	TRBJ1-1	TRBV29-1
SVFYLDNEKLF	11	TRBJ1-4	TRBV29-1